One T cell receptor (beta chain) is described in this entry. Treatment noted: oral pan-JAK inhibitor, 5-10 mg twice daily. This sample is part of a study of CD8+ T cells in alopecia areata. Reverse transcription of extracted RNA yielded cDNA, which provided the sequencing template. Using immunoSEQ multiplex PCR, the repertoire was profiled, and TCRdb retains in-frame clones only, with some absent. The repertoire has around 100,000 clones, about two thirds of them found once; the top ten carry around a sixth. With 6 bases clipped from V and 4 bases from J, the junction kept 5 bases outside the gene matches. CDR3 length: 13 amino acids. The germline V gene encodes CDR1 SQVTM and CDR2 ANQGSEA.

Material: CD8+ T cells sorted from blood, obtained around week 42, from a patient treated with tofacitinib. The J gene is TRBJ1-2, the V gene TRBV29-1; 10 nucleotides line up with TRBD1. The source is a human donor with alopecia areata. CDR3 in DNA: TGCAGCGTGGACGGACAGGGGGGCTATGGCTACACCTTC. Translated: CSVDGQGGYGYTF.